Reported below is one TCR beta chain. This entry comes from a study of blood T cell repertoires in COVID-19. Overall study context: The study drew acute and convalescent COVID-19 samples from the United States, Italy and Spain. The analysed material was cDNA or gDNA that came from T cells, B-cell-depleted T cells, or PBMCs.

V gave up 0 bases and J gave up 5 bases; unmatched junction bases: 10. Germline CDR1 is MNHEY and CDR2 is SMNVEV (reference sequence). This CDR3 contains 16 residues. Original processing notes: Estimates of nucleated cell counts were drawn from the amplification of reference gene primers. The table came from immunoSEQ multiplex PCR; TCRdb's copy has only in-frame clones and leaves some out. That table gives V, J and clone size, and the DNA gave D and trimming. The table includes about 110,000 clones, 80% to 90% detected once. This sequence originates from a human donor in a cohort sampled during active COVID-19. What was sequenced was peripheral blood. The V gene is TRBV27, the J gene TRBJ2-7; 7 bases agree with TRBD1. CDR3 residues: CASSLSGGQVGDEQYF. In DNA, the CDR3 is TGTGCCAGCAGTTTATCGGGCGGACAGGTGGGTGACGAGCAGTACTTC.